This TCR beta chain was obtained from a study of cytomegalovirus exposure and HLA in healthy donors. Study context: A later analysis reported the roughly 130 validation repertoires used the same platform as the approximately 670 first-cohort repertoires. Study-level points and caveats: Investigators reported 150 to 200 TCR beta chains as tied to cytomegalovirus.

Produced via immunoSEQ multiplex PCR; TCRdb's table is partial and in-frame only. The sample has roughly 150,000 clones; around 90% are singletons. This clone was seen once. The target antigen is unknown. CDR3 length equals 14 residues. Germline CDR1 is MNHNS and CDR2 is SASEGT. V was clipped by 4 bases and J by 0 bases; unmatched bases: 2. The receptor was derived from a man aged 18 to 29 in good health and CMV-seropositive. The V call is TRBV6-1, the J call TRBJ2-7; 8 nucleotides line up with TRBD1. What was sequenced was PBMCs. The CDR3 DNA follows: TGTGCCAGCAGTGCCGGGACAGGCTCCTACGAGCAGTACTTC. Translated: CASSAGTGSYEQYF.